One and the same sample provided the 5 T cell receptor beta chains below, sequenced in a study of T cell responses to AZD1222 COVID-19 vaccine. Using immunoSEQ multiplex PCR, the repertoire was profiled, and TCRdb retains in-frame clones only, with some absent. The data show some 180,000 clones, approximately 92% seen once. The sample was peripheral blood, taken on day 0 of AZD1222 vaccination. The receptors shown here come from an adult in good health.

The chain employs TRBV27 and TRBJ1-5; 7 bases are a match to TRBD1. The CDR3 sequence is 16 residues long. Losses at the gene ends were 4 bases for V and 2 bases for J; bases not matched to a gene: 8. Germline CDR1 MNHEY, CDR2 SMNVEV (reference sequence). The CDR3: CASSSQVGQGNQPQHF. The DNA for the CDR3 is TGTGCCAGCAGTTCCCAAGTAGGACAGGGCAATCAGCCCCAGCATTTT.

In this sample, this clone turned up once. Written as DNA, the CDR3 is TGTGCCAGCAGTCCACAGGGTCTGCTAAATCAGCCCCAGCATTTT. Residues: CASSPQGLLNQPQHF. The gene calls are TRBV27 and TRBJ1-5; tentatively, D is TRBD1 (6 bases). Trimming cost V 5 bases and J 4 bases, with 15 bases left between them. The germline V gene has CDR1 MNHEY and CDR2 SMNVEV (reference sequence). The CDR3 totals 15 residues.

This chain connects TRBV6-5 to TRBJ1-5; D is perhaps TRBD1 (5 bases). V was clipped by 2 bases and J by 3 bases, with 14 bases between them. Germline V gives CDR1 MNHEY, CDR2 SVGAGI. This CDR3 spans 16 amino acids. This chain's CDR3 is CASSYRAGPDNQPQHF. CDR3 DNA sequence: TGTGCCAGCAGTTACCGGGCAGGGCCGGACAATCAGCCCCAGCATTTT.

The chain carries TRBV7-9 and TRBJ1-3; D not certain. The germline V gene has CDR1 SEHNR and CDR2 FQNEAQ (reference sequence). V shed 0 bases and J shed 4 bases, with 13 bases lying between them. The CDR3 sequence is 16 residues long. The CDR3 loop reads CASSLAQPGMGNTIYF. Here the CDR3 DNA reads TGTGCCAGCAGCTTAGCGCAACCGGGTATGGGAAACACCATATATTTT. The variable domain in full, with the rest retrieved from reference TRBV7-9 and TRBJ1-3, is DTGVSQNPRHKITKRGQNVTFRCDPISEHNRLYWYRQTLGQGPEFLTYFQNEAQLEKSRLLSDRFSAERPKGSFSTLEIQRTEQGDSAMYLCASSLAQPGMGNTIYFGEGSWLTVV.

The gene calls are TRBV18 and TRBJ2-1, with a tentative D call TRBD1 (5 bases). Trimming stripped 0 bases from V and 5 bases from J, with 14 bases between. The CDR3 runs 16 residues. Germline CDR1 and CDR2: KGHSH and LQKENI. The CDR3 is CASSPPSRGYNNEQFF. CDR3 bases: TGTGCCAGCTCACCACCTTCAAGGGGCTACAACAATGAGCAGTTCTTC.